This T cell receptor (beta chain) came from a study of blood T cell repertoires in COVID-19 (TCRdb year 2020). Notes on the research overall: Samples from collaborators originated in the United States, Italy and Spain and spanned both the acute and convalescent phases of COVID-19. The prospective study material was composed of cDNA or gDNA derived from T cells, B-cell-depleted T cells, or PBMCs. Deeply sampled blood TCRbeta repertoires from subjects exposed to, actively infected with, or recovered from COVID-19 were included in the dataset. The repertoires were released in a freely available public database intended as a resource for research on the immune response to SARS-CoV-2. The samples were drawn from the first 160 participants of the ongoing ImmuneRACE study and from 1,254 subjects provided by 6 global collaborators. Nearly every sample came with metadata listing a de-identified subject ID, COVID-19 status, age in years and sex. Where available, HLA class I and class II types were obtained from metadata supplied by the sample provider rather than from assay-based typing.

Participants in the prospective study were aged roughly 18 to 100 years, lived in 20 to 30 United States geographic areas, and enrolled through a virtual design. Cohort assignment in the prospective study relied on participant-reported clinical history from a screening survey and a study questionnaire. ImmuneRACE Cohort 3 recovered participants were defined by two consecutive negative NP/OP PCR tests, healthcare professional clearance, or symptom resolution. Each participant in the prospective study had whole blood, serum and a nasopharyngeal or oropharyngeal swab collected by mobile phlebotomists. Prospective study participants could optionally give additional blood draws and questionnaires over an approximately 2-month period. Before DNA extraction, prospective study blood samples were shipped either frozen or at room temperature. TCRbeta CDR3 regions were amplified from genomic DNA by means of the immunoSEQ Assay, a bias-controlled multiplex PCR. Regarding the original processing steps: Nucleated cell counts per sample were estimated from amplification of reference gene primers within the assay. Sequence reads were collapsed and filtered to measure the absolute abundance of every unique TCRbeta CDR3 rearrangement. Productive Simpson clonality was computed per sample as the square root of Simpson's diversity index over productive rearrangements. The table was pulled from immuneACCESS by TCRdb, which kept in-frame rearrangements only. Such tables lose some clones; where checked, under half of the loss comes from unresolved V genes, and the rest has no known cause. V, J and clone size derive from that table, while D and trimming were established from the DNA sequence. Here the sample has hundreds of thousands of clones; more than 80% occur a single time. The ten biggest clones cover 1.1% of the sample.

Of note for this clone: Its antigen remains unidentified. No much larger clonotype is one base removed from it; base qualities were not supplied.

CDR1 and CDR2 are drawn from the germline V gene (reference sequence): MNHNY, SVGAGI. The CDR3 holds 12 amino acids from the cysteine to the phenylalanine. Just the 36-base CDR3 DNA is kept, in frame starting at base 1. V is cut back by 6 bases and J by 9 bases, with 5 bases in the junction unmatched. General study outcomes and caveats: The amount of clinical and demographic metadata varied by source and participant and was provided uncurated.

The sample consisted of PBMCs or T cells enriched from blood (not recorded which). This chain is built from TRBV6-6 and TRBJ2-1, and 7 bases in between align with TRBD1. The TCR originated in a man aged 30 to 39 who had recovered from COVID-19. The base sequence is TGTGCCAGCAGACGACAGGGTCGTGAGCAGTTCTTC. The resulting protein is CASRRQGREQFF.